A single sample is the source of the 13 T cell receptor beta chains below, sequenced in a study of T cell repertoires in cytomegalovirus infection. These receptors have no identified antigens. TCRdb called the reads again in MiXCR, with one record for every CDR3 protein. The sample records approximately 270,000 distinct CDR3 sequences, 20% to 25% being singletons. The sequencing used cultured PBMCs, collected from culture after CMV antigen stimulation. Receptors were obtained from a human donor in good health (CMV status not recorded). Some clones in this sample may be carry-over from other donors' samples.

This clonotype was observed many times. V is TRBV12-5 and J is TRBJ1-1; the D is unclear. Germline CDR1 reads LGHNT; CDR2 reads FRNRAP. The V end lost 1 base, the J end lost 3 bases, and 6 bases lay between the germline ends. This CDR3 is 13 amino acids long. The chain's CDR3 is CASGLAHYTEAFF. For the CDR3, the DNA is TGTGCTAGTGGTTTGGCCCATTACACTGAAGCTTTCTTT.

There are many counts of this clonotype. This chain connects TRBV7-8 to TRBJ1-1; 8 bases align to TRBD1. Germline assignment: CDR1 SGHVS and CDR2 FQNEAQ. V gave up 2 bases and J gave up 0 bases; unmatched junction bases: 8. The CDR3 is 17 amino acids. DNA of the CDR3: TGTGCCAGCAGCTTAACAAAAAGACAGGGGATGAACACTGAAGCTTTCTTT. As protein: CASSLTKRQGMNTEAFF. The full variable domain, its missing parts supplied by reference TRBV7-8 and TRBJ1-1, is GAGVSQSPRYKVAKRGQDVALRCDPISGHVSLFWYQQALGQGPEFLTYFQNEAQLDKSGLPSDRFFAERPEGSVSTLKIQRTQQEDSAVYLCASSLTKRQGMNTEAFFGQGTRLTVV.

There are many counts of this clonotype. V is TRBV6-1 and J is TRBJ2-5; D might be TRBD2 (6 bases). The germline CDR1 and CDR2 sequences are MNHNS and SASEGT. The V gene lost 7 bases and the J gene lost 2 bases, with 17 bases spanning the gap. This CDR3 region has 15 residues. The CDR3 protein is CASTTPGLPQETQYF. DNA of the CDR3: TGTGCCAGCACTACCCCCGGACTACCTCAAGAGACCCAGTACTTC.

This sequence joins TRBV7-6 and TRBJ1-2; no reliable D call. Germline V lookup: CDR1 SGHVS, CDR2 FNYEAQ. V lost 1 base, J lost 7 bases, and 10 bases lay in between. CDR3 length: 13 residues. CDR3 in amino acids: CASSLGLGSGYTF. The CDR3 DNA is TGTGCCAGCAGCTTAGGTCTGGGCAGTGGCTACACCTTC.

The chain carries TRBV13 and TRBJ1-6, with D possibly TRBD1 on 5 matching bases. Germline CDR1 PRHDT, CDR2 FYEKMQ (reference sequence). Trimming shortened V by 7 bases and J by 1 base, and 11 bases separated the two germline ends. The CDR3 is 15 residues long. The DNA of the CDR3 is TGTGCCAGCACCACAAAGGGGTCCTATAATTCACCCCTCCACTTT. Translating it yields CASTTKGSYNSPLHF.

There are many counts of this clonotype. The V gene is TRBV18, the J gene TRBJ2-5; D ambiguous. CDR1 KGHSH and CDR2 LQKENI come from the germline V gene. V was clipped by 3 bases and J by 7 bases, with 15 bases between them. The CDR3 is 14 amino acids. Here the CDR3 reads CASSPEEGKGTQYF. The CDR3 DNA is TGTGCCAGCTCACCTGAGGAAGGGAAAGGGACCCAGTACTTC.

In its sample, this clonotype was seen a few times. The CDR3 spells CATSIDRGGTEAFF. The CDR3 nucleotides read TGTGCCACCAGCATCGACAGGGGCGGCACTGAAGCTTTCTTT. This chain connects TRBV15 to TRBJ1-1, with 8 bases fitting TRBD1. V lost 4 bases and J lost 4; bases outside the gene matches: 5. There are 14 residues in the CDR3. Germline V lookup: CDR1 LNHNV, CDR2 YYDKDF (reference sequence). Supplemented by reference TRBV15 and TRBJ1-1, the full variable domain reads DAMVIQNPRYQVTQFGKPVTLSCSQTLNHNVMYWYQQKSSQAPKLLFHYYDKDFNNEADTPDNFQSRRPNTSFCFLDIRSPGLGDTAMYLCATSIDRGGTEAFFGQGTRLTVV.

The CDR3 DNA sequence: TGTGCCAGCAGTGACAGGAATTCCTACGAGCAGTACTTC. This sequence encodes CASSDRNSYEQYF. The genes are TRBV6-6 and TRBJ2-7; possibly TRBD1 for D (6 bases). The CDR3 totals 13 residues. Germline V lookup: CDR1 MNHNY, CDR2 SVGAGI (reference sequence). The V end lost 5 bases, the J end lost 1 base, and 9 bases lay between the germline ends.

This clonotype was seen many times. The chain is built from TRBV7-2 and TRBJ2-5, with D possibly TRBD1 on 6 matching bases. V was pared by 5 bases and J by 1 base, with 11 bases between. The CDR3 consists of 14 residues. Germline V lookup: CDR1 SGHTA, CDR2 FQGNSA. The CDR3 region is CASSRVGAQETQYF. The CDR3 DNA reads as TGTGCCAGCAGCCGCGTGGGGGCCCAAGAGACCCAGTACTTC.

A note on this clonotype: A much bigger clone sits one base away, suggesting this may be a read error. V usage is TRBV6-5 and J usage is TRBJ1-5; D remains ambiguous. Germline V lookup: CDR1 MNHEY, CDR2 SVGAGI. V was cut by 10 bases and J by 7 bases, with 20 bases left in between. CDR3 length equals 14 residues. Here the CDR3 DNA reads TGTGCCACTAAAATAGGGCGTTGGAAACAGCCCCAGCATTTT. Translated, it gives CATKIGRWKQPQHF.

The J gene is TRBJ1-1, the V gene TRBV10-3, with TRBD1 matching 10 bases. V trimming: 5 bases; J trimming: 11 bases; junction bases outside the gene matches: 20. Germline CDR1 ENHRY, CDR2 SYGVKD. The CDR3 is 17 amino acids. The CDR3 loop is CAISQPPGTGVGNPAFF. Here the CDR3 DNA reads TGTGCCATCAGTCAGCCCCCCGGGACAGGGGTCGGGAACCCTGCTTTCTTT.

This rearrangement joins TRBV10-2 to TRBJ1-3, with 7 bases identical to TRBD1. Per germline, CDR1 WSHSY and CDR2 SAAADI. V trimming: 6 bases; J trimming: 0 bases; junction bases outside the gene matches: 5. The CDR3 has 15 amino acids. This CDR3 is CASRRTGDSGNTIYF. CDR3 in DNA: TGCGCCAGCAGACGGACAGGCGACTCTGGAAACACCATATATTTT.

The gene calls are TRBV2 and TRBJ1-1; 7 bases fit TRBD1. Germline assignment: CDR1 SNHLY and CDR2 FYNNEI. The V segment lost 10 bases and the J segment 1 base; nucleotides outside the gene matches: 6. The CDR3 spans 13 residues. The CDR3 region is CATKGTENTEAFF. As DNA, the CDR3 is TGTGCCACCAAAGGGACAGAGAACACTGAAGCTTTCTTT.